This T cell receptor (beta chain) is from a study of beta chain features in type 1 diabetes. Broader study findings: A potential influence of HLA type upon TCRB rearrangement remained unresolved herein.

The ends lost 5 bases at V and 7 bases at J; junction bases unmatched: 9. Germline CDR1 and CDR2: SGHAT and FQNNGV. The CDR3 totals 16 residues. Regarding this clone: Its target is unknown.

Sequenced material consisted of expressed TCRB transcripts (all of the isolated RNA was reverse transcribed). Using immunoSEQ multiplex PCR, the repertoire was profiled, and TCRdb retains in-frame clones only, with some absent. The sample contains 900,000 or so clones, 17% of which appear only once. V is TRBV11-2 and J is TRBJ2-2, with 11 bases lining up with TRBD2. Sequencing input: naive CD4+ T cells from blood. This sequence was found in a woman aged 18-30 years in good health. CDR3 DNA sequence: TGTGCCAGCAGCCCAAAACGACTAGCGGGAATCGGGGAGCTGTTTTTT. Protein product: CASSPKRLAGIGELFF.